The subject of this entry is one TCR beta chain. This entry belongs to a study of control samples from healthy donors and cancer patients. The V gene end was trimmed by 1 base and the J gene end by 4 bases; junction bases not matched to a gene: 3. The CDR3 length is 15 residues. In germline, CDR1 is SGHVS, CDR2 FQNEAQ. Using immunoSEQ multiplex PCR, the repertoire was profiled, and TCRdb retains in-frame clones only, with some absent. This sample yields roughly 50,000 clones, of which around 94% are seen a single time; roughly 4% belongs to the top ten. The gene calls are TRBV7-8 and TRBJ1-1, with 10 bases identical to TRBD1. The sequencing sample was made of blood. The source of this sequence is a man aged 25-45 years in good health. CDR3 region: CASSLGTGGVTEAFF. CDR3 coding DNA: TGTGCCAGCAGCTTAGGGACAGGGGGGGTCACTGAAGCTTTCTTT.